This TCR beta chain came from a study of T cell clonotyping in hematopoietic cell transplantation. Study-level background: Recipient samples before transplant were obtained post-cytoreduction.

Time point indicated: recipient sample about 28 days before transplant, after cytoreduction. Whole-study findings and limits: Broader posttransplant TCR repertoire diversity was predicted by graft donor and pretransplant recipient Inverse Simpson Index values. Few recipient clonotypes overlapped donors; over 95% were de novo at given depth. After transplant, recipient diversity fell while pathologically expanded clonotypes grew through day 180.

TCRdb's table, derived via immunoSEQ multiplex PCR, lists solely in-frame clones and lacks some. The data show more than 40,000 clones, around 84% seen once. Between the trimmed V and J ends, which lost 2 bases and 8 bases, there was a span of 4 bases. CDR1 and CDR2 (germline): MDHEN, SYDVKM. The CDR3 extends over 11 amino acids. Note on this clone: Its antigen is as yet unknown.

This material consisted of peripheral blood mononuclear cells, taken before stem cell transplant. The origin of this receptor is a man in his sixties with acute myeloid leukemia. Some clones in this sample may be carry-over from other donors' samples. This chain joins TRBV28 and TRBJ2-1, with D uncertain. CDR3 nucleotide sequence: TGTGCCAGCAGTTTAAGGGATGAGCAGTTCTTC. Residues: CASSLRDEQFF.